Listed below are T cell receptor beta chains from one sample, sequenced in a study of CD8 T cells in Susac syndrome. TCRdb analysed the immunoSEQ multiplex PCR reads with MiXCR anew, one entry per CDR3 protein. The sample has about 120,000 distinct CDR3 sequences, 80% to 95% seen once. Sequenced input: CD4+ T cells from PBMCs. All receptors derive from a human donor in good health. CDR3s leave out the opening cysteine and the closing phenylalanine or tryptophan.

j_call: TRBJ2-3; v_call: TRBV7-2; cdr3_aa: ASSLDFSGGTGTQY
j_call: TRBJ2-3; v_call: TRBV7-2; cdr3_aa: ASSSTLTGGPPVY
j_call: TRBJ1-1; v_call: TRBV6-2/TRBV6-3; cdr3_aa: ASSSRRGGLNTEAF
j_call: TRBJ1-2; v_call: TRBV29-1; cdr3_aa: SVARDRAGGYT
j_call: TRBJ2-1; v_call: TRBV7-2; cdr3_aa: ASSLGGTGGNEQF
j_call: TRBJ2-1; v_call: TRBV7-2; cdr3_aa: ASSLASGEWGEQF
j_call: TRBJ2-1; v_call: TRBV6-2/TRBV6-3; cdr3_aa: ASSYFVLAVNEQF
j_call: TRBJ1-2; v_call: TRBV7-2; cdr3_aa: ASSTTGGYGYT
j_call: TRBJ1-3; v_call: TRBV6-6; cdr3_aa: ASTPRDRRNTIY
j_call: TRBJ2-7; v_call: TRBV4-2; cdr3_aa: ASSPTTFYEQY
j_call: TRBJ2-5; v_call: TRBV7-9; cdr3_aa: ASSFLAGEAAQETQY
j_call: TRBJ2-5; v_call: TRBV10-3; cdr3_aa: AISDRAGETQY
j_call: TRBJ1-1; v_call: TRBV12-3/TRBV12-4; cdr3_aa: ASSLVGGNTEAF
j_call: TRBJ1-4; v_call: TRBV20-1; cdr3_aa: SARKHPNEKLF
j_call: TRBJ1-5; v_call: TRBV19; cdr3_aa: ASSIFAAGSTGQPQH
j_call: TRBJ2-4; v_call: TRBV2; cdr3_aa: ASRENIQY
j_call: TRBJ2-7; v_call: TRBV4-1; cdr3_aa: ASSQERLLAGHQLLSYEQY
j_call: TRBJ2-3; v_call: TRBV6-2/TRBV6-3; cdr3_aa: ASSTTSGGTDTQY
j_call: TRBJ2-6; v_call: TRBV9; cdr3_aa: ASSARTSSGANVLT
j_call: TRBJ2-2; v_call: TRBV5-1; cdr3_aa: ATKGQANTGELF
j_call: TRBJ2-1; v_call: TRBV7-9; cdr3_aa: ASSFTAYEQF
j_call: TRBJ1-1; v_call: TRBV6-2/TRBV6-3; cdr3_aa: ASSYEEGQGLNTEAF
j_call: TRBJ2-2; v_call: TRBV7-2; cdr3_aa: ASSGGTVVPGELF
j_call: TRBJ1-1; v_call: TRBV13; cdr3_aa: ASSLGPVTGWSNTEAF
j_call: TRBJ2-2; v_call: TRBV6-2/TRBV6-3; cdr3_aa: ASSYVWMHANTGELF
j_call: TRBJ1-2; v_call: TRBV9; cdr3_aa: ASSGMTGGYGYT
j_call: TRBJ1-5; v_call: TRBV9; cdr3_aa: ASSAGGSAGNQPQH
j_call: TRBJ2-3; v_call: TRBV20-1; cdr3_aa: SVPSAPHTDTQY
j_call: TRBJ2-5; v_call: TRBV5-4; cdr3_aa: ASSLFLGQETQY
j_call: TRBJ2-3; v_call: TRBV5-1; cdr3_aa: ASSSGQNTDTQY
j_call: TRBJ2-1; v_call: TRBV6-2/TRBV6-3; cdr3_aa: ASSPDSAGWINEQF
j_call: TRBJ2-5; v_call: TRBV6-2/TRBV6-3; cdr3_aa: ASSYLGLAGPIQETQY
j_call: TRBJ2-7; v_call: TRBV7-9; cdr3_aa: ASSPRLAWDYEQY
j_call: TRBJ1-1; v_call: TRBV5-1; cdr3_aa: ASSGGQGSFFGTEAF
j_call: TRBJ1-3; v_call: TRBV11-2; cdr3_aa: ASSAGQGAGNTIY
j_call: TRBJ2-7; v_call: TRBV4-1; cdr3_aa: ASSQVAGGFYEQY